This TCR beta chain was obtained from a study of blood T cell repertoires in COVID-19. As for the study in general: Sites across the United States, Italy and Spain contributed samples from acute and convalescent COVID-19. The analysed material was cDNA or gDNA that came from T cells, B-cell-depleted T cells, or PBMCs.

TCRdb keeps only in-frame clones here, not all; method: immunoSEQ multiplex PCR. The table has some 290,000 clones, about nine tenths seen once. There are 13 residues in the CDR3. Germline CDR1 and CDR2: ENHRY and SYGVKD. V dropped 6 bases and J dropped 3 bases, with 11 bases sitting between them. This chain joins TRBV10-3 and TRBJ1-1; tentatively, D is TRBD1 (5 bases). The sequence was collected from a woman aged 45-60 years who had recovered from COVID-19. Sequencing was carried out using peripheral blood. CDR3 DNA: TGTGCCATCAGCCGGACGGGGGACACTGAAGCTTTCTTT. Amino acids: CAISRTGDTEAFF.